This is a list of T cell receptor beta chains from one sample in a study of blood T cells in healthy people across ages. TCRdb ran MiXCR on the 5' RACE reads and lists one entry per CDR3 protein. The table includes about 1.8 million distinct CDR3 sequences, about 50% detected once. The sequenced sample consisted of blood. The receptors come from a woman aged 35 to 49 in good health. Both conserved end residues are part of each CDR3. D genes are given only for firm matches. Expanded clones are given a class, and other clones once, few, many or no size at all.

V,J,D,size,DNA,CDR3
TRBV4-2,TRBJ2-4,TRBD2,few,TGTGCCAGCAGCCAATTTACTAGCGGGGGAGTAGCCAAAAACATTCAGTACTTC,CASSQFTSGGVAKNIQYF
TRBV5-1,TRBJ2-6,NA,NA,TGCGCCAGCAGCGCCGCCAATTCTGGGGCCAACGTCCTGACTTTC,CASSAANSGANVLTF
TRBV7-7,TRBJ2-7,NA,NA,TGTGCTAGCAGCATATCCACCACCTACGAGCAGTACTTC,CASSISTTYEQYF
TRBV4-1,TRBJ2-3,TRBD1,NA,TGCGCCAGCAGCCAAGGCACCCACAGGGGTATTACAGATACGCAGTATTTT,CASSQGTHRGITDTQYF
TRBV7-9,TRBJ2-5,NA,NA,TGTGCCAGCAGCTTATATACACAAGAGACCCAGTACTTC,CASSLYTQETQYF
TRBV9,TRBJ2-2,NA,NA,TGTGCCAGCAGCGTAGGGAGGGGGCTAGCCGGGGAGCTGTTTTTT,CASSVGRGLAGELFF
TRBV29-1,TRBJ1-5,NA,NA,TGCAGCGTTGAAGGGAACAGGGTCAATCAGCCCCAGCATTTT,CSVEGNRVNQPQHF
TRBV7-8,TRBJ2-5,NA,NA,TGTGCCAGCAGCTTGACCCATGCGGCGGAGACCCAGTACTTC,CASSLTHAAETQYF
TRBV7-2,TRBJ2-3,TRBD2,few,TGTGCCAGCAGCCATCCGGGACTACCTCCGAATACGCAGTATTTT,CASSHPGLPPNTQYF
TRBV4-1,TRBJ2-1,NA,NA,TGCGCCAGCAGCCAAGAGGTTCCCGTCGGTGAGCAGTTCTTC,CASSQEVPVGEQFF
TRBV20-1,TRBJ2-5,TRBD2,few,TGCAGTGCTAGTCGACTAGCGGGGGTGTTTCAAGAGACCCAGTACTTC,CSASRLAGVFQETQYF
TRBV20-1,TRBJ2-3,NA,NA,TGCAGTGCTAGATTTGGCGGGCCCACAGATACGCAGTATTTT,CSARFGGPTDTQYF
TRBV2,TRBJ1-2,NA,NA,TGTGCCAGCAGTGCTACCAATACAGGGATTCAAGGCTACACCTTC,CASSATNTGIQGYTF
TRBV21-1,TRBJ2-7,NA,NA,TGTGCCAGCAGCAAAGAACTCGCAGGGCACTACGAGCAGTACTTC,CASSKELAGHYEQYF
TRBV5-6,TRBJ1-4,NA,NA,TGTGCCAGCAGCGTGGAATCAGTAACCGTTGAAAAACTGTTTTTT,CASSVESVTVEKLFF
TRBV20-1,TRBJ2-5,TRBD2,NA,TGCAGTGCTAACAGCGGGGGGGGAGAGACCCAGTACTTC,CSANSGGGETQYF
TRBV28,TRBJ2-1,TRBD2,NA,TGTGCCAGCAGTTTCCTCCAGACTAGCGGCGGGGCGTACAATGAGCAGTTCTTC,CASSFLQTSGGAYNEQFF
TRBV4-2,TRBJ2-3,NA,NA,TGTGCCAGCAGCCAACAGGGAGGTGGGGATACGCAGTATTTT,CASSQQGGGDTQYF
TRBV29-1,TRBJ1-2,NA,NA,TGCAGCGTCAGATATAATAACTATGGCTACACCTTC,CSVRYNNYGYTF
TRBV6-6,TRBJ2-1,TRBD1,NA,TGTGCCAGCACCGTACAGGGGAAGCCGCAGTTCTTC,CASTVQGKPQFF
TRBV28,TRBJ2-5,NA,NA,TGTGCCAGCATCGGCGGAACGGGGCCGACCCAGTACTTC,CASIGGTGPTQYF
TRBV18,TRBJ2-3,NA,few,TGTGCCAGCTCACCAGAATTCGCATCAGGGCAGACCCCTCATACGCAGTATTTT,CASSPEFASGQTPHTQYF
TRBV20-1,TRBJ2-5,NA,NA,TGCAGTGCCAGGAAGGAACAAAAAGAGACCCAGTACTTC,CSARKEQKETQYF
TRBV6-2/TRBV6-3,TRBJ2-7,NA,NA,TGTGCCAGCAGTTACTCGTACAGGGACGAGCAGTACTTC,CASSYSYRDEQYF
TRBV5-1,TRBJ2-1,NA,NA,TGCGCCAGCAGCCCCACGAACTCGACAGCTTACGTTGTGGGTGAGCAGTTCTTC,CASSPTNSTAYVVGEQFF
TRBV20-1,TRBJ2-5,NA,NA,TGCAGTGCCCCCGGCGCGGGAAGGGCTGACAATGAGCAGTACTTC,CSAPGAGRADNEQYF